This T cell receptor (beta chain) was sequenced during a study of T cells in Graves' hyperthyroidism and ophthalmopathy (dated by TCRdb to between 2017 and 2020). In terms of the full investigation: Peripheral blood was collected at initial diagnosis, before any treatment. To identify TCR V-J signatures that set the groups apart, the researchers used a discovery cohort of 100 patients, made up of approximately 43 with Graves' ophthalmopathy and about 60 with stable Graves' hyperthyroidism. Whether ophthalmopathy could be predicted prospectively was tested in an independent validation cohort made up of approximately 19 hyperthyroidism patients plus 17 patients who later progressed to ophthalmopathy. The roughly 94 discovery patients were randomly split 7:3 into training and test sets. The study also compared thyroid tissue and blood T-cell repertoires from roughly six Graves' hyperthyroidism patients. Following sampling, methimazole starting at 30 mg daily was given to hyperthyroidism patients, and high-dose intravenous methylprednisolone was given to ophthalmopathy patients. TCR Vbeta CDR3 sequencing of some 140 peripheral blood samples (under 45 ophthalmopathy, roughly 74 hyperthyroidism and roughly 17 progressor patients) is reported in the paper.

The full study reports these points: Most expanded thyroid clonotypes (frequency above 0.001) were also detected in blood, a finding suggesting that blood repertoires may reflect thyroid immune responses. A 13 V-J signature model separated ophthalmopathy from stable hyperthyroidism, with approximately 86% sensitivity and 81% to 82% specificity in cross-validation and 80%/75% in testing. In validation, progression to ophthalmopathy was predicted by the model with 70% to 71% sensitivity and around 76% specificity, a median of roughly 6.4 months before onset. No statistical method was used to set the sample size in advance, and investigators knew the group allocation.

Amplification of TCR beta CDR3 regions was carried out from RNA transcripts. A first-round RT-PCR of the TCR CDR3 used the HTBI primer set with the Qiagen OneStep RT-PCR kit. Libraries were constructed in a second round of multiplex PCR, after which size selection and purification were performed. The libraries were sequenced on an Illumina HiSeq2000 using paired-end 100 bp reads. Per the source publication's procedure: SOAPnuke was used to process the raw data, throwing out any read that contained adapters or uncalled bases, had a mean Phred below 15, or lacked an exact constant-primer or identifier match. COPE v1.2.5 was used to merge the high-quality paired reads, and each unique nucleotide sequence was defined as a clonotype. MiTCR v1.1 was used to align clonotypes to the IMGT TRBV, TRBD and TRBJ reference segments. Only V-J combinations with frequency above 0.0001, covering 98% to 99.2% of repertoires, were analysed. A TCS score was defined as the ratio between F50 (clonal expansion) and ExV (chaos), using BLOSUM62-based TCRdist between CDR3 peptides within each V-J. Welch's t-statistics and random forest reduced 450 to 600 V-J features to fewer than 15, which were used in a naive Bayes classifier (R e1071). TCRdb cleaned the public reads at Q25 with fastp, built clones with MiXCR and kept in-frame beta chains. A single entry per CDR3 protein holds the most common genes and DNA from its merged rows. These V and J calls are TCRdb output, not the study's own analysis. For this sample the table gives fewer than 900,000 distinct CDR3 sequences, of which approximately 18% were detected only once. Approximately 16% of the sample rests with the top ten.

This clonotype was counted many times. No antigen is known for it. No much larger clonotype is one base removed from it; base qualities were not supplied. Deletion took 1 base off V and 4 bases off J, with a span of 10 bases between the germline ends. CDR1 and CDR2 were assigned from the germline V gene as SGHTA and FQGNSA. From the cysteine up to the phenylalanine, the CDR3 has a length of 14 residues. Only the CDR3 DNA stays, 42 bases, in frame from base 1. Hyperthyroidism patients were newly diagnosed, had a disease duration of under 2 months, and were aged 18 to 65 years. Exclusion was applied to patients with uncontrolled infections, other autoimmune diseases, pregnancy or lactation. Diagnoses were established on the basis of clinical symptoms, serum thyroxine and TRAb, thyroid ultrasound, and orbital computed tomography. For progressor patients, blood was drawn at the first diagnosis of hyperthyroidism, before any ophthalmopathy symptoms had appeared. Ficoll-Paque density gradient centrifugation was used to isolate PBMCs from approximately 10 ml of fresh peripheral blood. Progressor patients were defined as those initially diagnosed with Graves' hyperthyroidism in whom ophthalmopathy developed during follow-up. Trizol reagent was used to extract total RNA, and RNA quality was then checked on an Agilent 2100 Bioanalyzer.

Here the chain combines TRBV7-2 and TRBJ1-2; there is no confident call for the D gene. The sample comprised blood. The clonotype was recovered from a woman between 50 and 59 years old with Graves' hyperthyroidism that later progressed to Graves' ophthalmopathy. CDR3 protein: CASSLETGFYGYTF. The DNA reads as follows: TGTGCCAGCAGCTTAGAGACGGGGTTCTATGGCTACACCTTC.